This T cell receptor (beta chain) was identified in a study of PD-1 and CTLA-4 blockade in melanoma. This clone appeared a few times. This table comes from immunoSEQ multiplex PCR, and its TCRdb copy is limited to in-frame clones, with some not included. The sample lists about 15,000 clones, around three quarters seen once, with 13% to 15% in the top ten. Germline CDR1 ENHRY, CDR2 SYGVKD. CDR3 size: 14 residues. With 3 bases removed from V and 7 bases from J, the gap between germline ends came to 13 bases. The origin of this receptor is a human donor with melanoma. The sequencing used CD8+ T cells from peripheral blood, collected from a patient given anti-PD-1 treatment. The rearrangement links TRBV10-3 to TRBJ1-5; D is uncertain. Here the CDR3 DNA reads TGTGCCATCAGTGACCAGGCGGACGTACAGCCCCAGCATTTT. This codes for CAISDQADVQPQHF.